This T cell receptor (beta chain) stems from a study of high-grade serous ovarian cancer treatment subgroups. About this clone: Its antigen is unknown.

Whole-study findings and limits: Different patients shared almost no repertoire; same-patient tumors shared about 0.1 to 0.79. TCR relatedness rose with neoantigen level and trended with mutation load.

The tumor samples were collected prior to definitive surgery or chemotherapy. The CDR3 contains 16 residues. Trimming took 6 bases from V and 7 from J; bases not matched to a gene: 8. Germline-derived CDR1 and CDR2 are SSHAT and FNYEAQ (reference sequence). Assay: immunoSEQ multiplex PCR; the TCRdb copy retains only in-frame clones and omits some. This sample has some 8,000 clones, with more than 75% found just once. The clonotype comes from a human donor with high-grade serous ovarian cancer. The chain combines TRBV7-7 with TRBJ2-2, with TRBD2 identical over 13 bases. The sequencing sample was made of tumor tissue. This CDR3 is CASSPTSGGAIGELFF. CDR3 sequence (DNA): TGTGCCAGCAGTCCAACTAGCGGGGGGGCCATCGGGGAGCTGTTTTTT.